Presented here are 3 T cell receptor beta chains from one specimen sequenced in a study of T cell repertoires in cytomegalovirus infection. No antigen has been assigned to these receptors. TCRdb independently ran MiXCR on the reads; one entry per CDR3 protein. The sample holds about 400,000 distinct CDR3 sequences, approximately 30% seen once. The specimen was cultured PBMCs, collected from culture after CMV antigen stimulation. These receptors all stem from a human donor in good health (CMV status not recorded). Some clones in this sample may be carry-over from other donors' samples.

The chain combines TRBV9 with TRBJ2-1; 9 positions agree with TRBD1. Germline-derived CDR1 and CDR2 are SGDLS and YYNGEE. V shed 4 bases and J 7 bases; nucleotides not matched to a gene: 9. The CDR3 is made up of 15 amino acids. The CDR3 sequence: CASSTGQGIVNEQFF. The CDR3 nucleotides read TGTGCCAGCAGCACCGGACAGGGGATTGTAAATGAGCAGTTCTTC.

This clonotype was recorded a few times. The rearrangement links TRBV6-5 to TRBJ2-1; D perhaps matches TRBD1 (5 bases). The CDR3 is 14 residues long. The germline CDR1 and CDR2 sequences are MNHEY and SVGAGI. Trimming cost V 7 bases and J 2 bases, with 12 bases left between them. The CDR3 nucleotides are TGTGCCAGCAATGGCAGGGCTACCTACAATGAGCAGTTCTTC. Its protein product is CASNGRATYNEQFF.

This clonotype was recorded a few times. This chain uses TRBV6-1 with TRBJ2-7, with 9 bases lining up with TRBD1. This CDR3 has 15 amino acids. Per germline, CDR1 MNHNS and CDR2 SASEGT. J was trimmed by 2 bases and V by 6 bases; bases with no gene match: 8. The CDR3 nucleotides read TGTGCCAGCAGGCGCTGGGGACAGGGCACCTACGAGCAGTACTTC. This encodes CASRRWGQGTYEQYF.